Following are 18 T cell receptor beta chains from one sample sequenced in a study of cytomegalovirus exposure and HLA in healthy donors (dated 2017 in TCRdb). Library preparation was by the immunoSEQ multiplex PCR assay. TCRdb obtained this table from immuneACCESS and retained in-frame rearrangements with V and J assigned. These tables miss some clones; where compared with another copy, unresolved V genes account for less than half of the shortfall, and the remainder is unexplained. In all, the sample holds 150,000 to 200,000 clones, and roughly 82% of those were seen once. The ten largest make up over 1.3% of the sample. The sample consisted of PBMCs. Receptors were obtained from a woman under 30 in good health and CMV-seronegative.

This chain links TRBV30 with TRBJ1-1, with TRBD1 matching over 8 bases. V lost 4 bases, J lost 0 bases, and 7 bases stayed unmatched. Germline assignment: CDR1 GTSNPN and CDR2 SVGIG (reference sequence). The CDR3 length is 15 residues. CDR3 coding DNA: TGTGCCTGGAATCTTCAGGGGGCACTGAACACTGAAGCTTTCTTT. This translates into CAWNLQGALNTEAFF.

The chain couples TRBV9 to TRBJ2-5; D is unclear. Germline loops: CDR1 SGDLS, CDR2 YYNGEE. The CDR3 has 15 amino acids. Trimming cost V 0 bases and J 2 bases, with 11 bases left between them. The CDR3 is CASSVGPRQQETQYF. For the CDR3, the DNA is TGTGCCAGCAGCGTAGGCCCCCGCCAGCAAGAGACCCAGTACTTC.

The V gene is TRBV28, the J gene TRBJ2-3, with D possibly TRBD2 on 6 matching bases. V gave up 3 bases and J gave up 2 bases, with 27 bases separating them. Germline assignment: CDR1 MDHEN and CDR2 SYDVKM. This CDR3 comprises 20 residues. CDR3 coding DNA: TGTGCCAGCAGTTTGCGGGGCAGGGTCTCTCCGGGGCCGCACACAGATACGCAGTATTTT. Translated: CASSLRGRVSPGPHTDTQYF.

The CDR3 here is CASSLAGENTEAFF. The CDR3 coding sequence is TGTGCCAGCAGCTTAGCCGGGGAGAACACTGAAGCTTTCTTT. V gene TRBV7-3 combines with J gene TRBJ1-1; D is undetermined. CDR3 size: 14 residues. The V end was cut by 2 bases, the J end by 1 base, with 8 bases between. Germline assignment: CDR1 SGHTA and CDR2 FQGTGA. The whole variable domain, remainder taken from reference TRBV7-3 and TRBJ1-1, is GAGVSQTPSNKVTEKGKYVELRCDPISGHTALYWYRQSLGQGPEFLIYFQGTGAADDSGLPNDRFFAVRPEGSVSTLKIQRTERGDSAVYLCASSLAGENTEAFFGQGTRLTVV.

The chain is built from TRBV7-6 and TRBJ2-7; D possibly corresponds to TRBD1 (6 bases). The germline V and J ends were trimmed by 5 bases and 6 bases, with 17 bases remaining between them. CDR3 length: 14 residues. CDR1 is SGHVS, CDR2 FNYEAQ, per germline. CDR3 region: CASSPTQGMGEQYF. The CDR3 DNA reads TGTGCCAGCAGCCCGACGCAGGGGATGGGCGAGCAGTACTTC.

This chain uses TRBV11-1 with TRBJ1-2; D is unresolved. CDR3 length equals 11 residues. CDR1 and CDR2 (germline): SGHAT, FQDESV (reference sequence). V lost 4 bases and J lost 3, with 3 bases in between. CDR3 in amino acids: CASSSDYGYTF. For the CDR3, the DNA is TGTGCCAGCAGCTCCGACTATGGCTACACCTTC.

V and J are TRBV18 and TRBJ2-7, with a weak D call TRBD1 (6 bases). The CDR3 contains 20 residues. In germline, CDR1 is KGHSH, CDR2 LQKENI. The V and J ends lost 3 bases and 3 bases respectively, with 30 bases between them. CDR3 amino acids: CASSPPGTSGRRGVNYEQYF. DNA of the CDR3: TGTGCCAGCTCACCGCCTGGGACATCCGGCCGCCGTGGGGTTAACTACGAGCAGTACTTC.

V is TRBV29-1 and J is TRBJ2-5; 9 positions match TRBD2. Germline CDR1 reads SQVTM; CDR2 reads ANQGSEA. Losses at the gene ends were 3 bases for V and 5 bases for J; bases not matched to a gene: 10. CDR3 length: 15 residues. CDR3 in DNA: TGCAGCGTTGAGGCGGGGGGGTGGTTTGGTGAGACCCAGTACTTC. Amino acids: CSVEAGGWFGETQYF.

Notes on this clone: Relative to the germline gene, one junction end is altered; a read error may explain this. The V gene is TRBV6-1, the J gene TRBJ2-3, with 9 nucleotides matching TRBD1. The CDR3 runs 13 residues. Germline CDR1 MNHNS, CDR2 SASEGT. CDR3 region: CASSEGGDRVGTF. In nucleotides, the CDR3 is TGTGCCAGCAGTGAAGGTGGGGACAGGGTAGGGACTTTT.

The rearrangement uses TRBV4-1 and TRBJ2-1; 7 positions match TRBD1. J was trimmed by 7 bases and V by 5 bases; bases with no gene match: 17. CDR3 length equals 17 residues. The V gene's germline CDR1 is MGHRA and CDR2 YSYEKL. CDR3 DNA sequence: TGCGCCAGCAGCTTTTTTATATACAGGGGACCGGAAAATGAGCAGTTCTTC. Its translation is CASSFFIYRGPENEQFF.

The chain is built from TRBV6-5 and TRBJ2-7; TRBD2 matches 11 bases. The CDR3 sequence is 15 residues long. The V segment lost 5 bases and the J segment 5 bases; nucleotides outside the gene matches: 8. The V gene's germline CDR1 is MNHEY and CDR2 SVGAGI. The CDR3 nucleotides read TGTGCCAGCAGTCCCTTAACTAGCGGGAGAAACGAGCAGTACTTC. Protein: CASSPLTSGRNEQYF.

The chain links TRBV7-2 to TRBJ2-7; 11 nucleotides agree with TRBD2. The V and J ends lost 3 bases and 0 bases, in that order; junction bases with no gene match: 10. The germline V gene has CDR1 SGHTA and CDR2 FQGNSA. The CDR3 is 18 residues long. The CDR3 loop is CASSFGLAGGSSSYEQYF. In nucleotides, the CDR3 is TGTGCCAGCAGCTTCGGGCTAGCGGGGGGCTCAAGCTCCTACGAGCAGTACTTC.

The chain is built from TRBV6-1 and TRBJ1-5; 7 bases align to TRBD1. Germline-derived CDR1 and CDR2 are MNHNS and SASEGT. The CDR3 is made up of 15 amino acids. J gave up 2 bases and V 8 bases, and 9 bases lay outside the gene matches. The CDR3 protein is CASADREEGNQPQHF. The CDR3 nucleotides read TGTGCCAGCGCAGACAGGGAAGAGGGCAATCAGCCCCAGCATTTT.

This clone has only a few counts. The CDR3 here is CASSPDRWQYF. In DNA form, the CDR3 reads TGTGCCAGCTCACCGGACAGGTGGCAGTACTTC. This chain uses TRBV18 with TRBJ2-7, with 7 positions matching TRBD1. The junction had 2 bases not matched to a gene; V was cut back by 3 bases and J by 9 bases. The CDR3 has 11 residues. CDR1 is KGHSH, CDR2 LQKENI, per germline.

The CDR3 here is CASSSAGQGVYQPQHF. The DNA of the CDR3 is TGTGCCAGCAGTTCCGCGGGACAGGGGGTATATCAGCCCCAGCATTTT. The chain is built from TRBV27 and TRBJ1-5; 11 bases are a match to TRBD1. CDR3 length equals 16 residues. V was pared by 4 bases and J by 5 bases, with 7 bases of the junction left unmatched. The germline V gene has CDR1 MNHEY and CDR2 SMNVEV (reference sequence).

The chain is built from TRBV20-1 and TRBJ2-5; D is undetermined. The germline V gene has CDR1 DFQATT and CDR2 SNEGSKA (reference sequence). V lost 3 bases and J lost 6, with 5 bases in between. The CDR3 is 10 residues long. The CDR3 spells CSASWQTQYF. The CDR3 coding sequence is TGCAGTGCTAGTTGGCAGACCCAGTACTTC.

This clone was recorded at least ten times. This chain links TRBV14 with TRBJ2-7, with 8 bases identical to TRBD2. V shed 3 bases and J 4 bases; nucleotides not matched to a gene: 11. The CDR3 is made up of 16 amino acids. Germline V gives CDR1 SGHDN, CDR2 FVKESK. In nucleotides, the CDR3 is TGTGCCAGCAGCCAGAGCGGGAGTCATACGGAGTACGAGCAGTACTTC. Encoded protein: CASSQSGSHTEYEQYF. The whole variable domain, filled in from reference TRBV14 and TRBJ2-7, reads EAGVTQFPSHSVIEKGQTVTLRCDPISGHDNLYWYRRVMGKEIKFLLHFVKESKQDESGMPNNRFLAERTGGTYSTLKVQPAELEDSGVYFCASSQSGSHTEYEQYFGPGTRLTVT.

This chain joins TRBV5-8 and TRBJ1-5, with 9 nucleotides matching TRBD1. This CDR3 has 14 residues. Trimming took 5 bases from V and 5 from J; bases not matched to a gene: 5. CDR1 is SGHTS and CDR2 is YDEGEE in the germline V gene. In nucleotides, the CDR3 is TGTGCCAGCAGACGGGGACAGGGCTATCAGCCCCAGCATTTT. As protein: CASRRGQGYQPQHF.